What follows are 17 T cell receptor beta chains derived from one specimen sequenced in a study of neoadjuvant anti-PD-1 for oral cavity cancer. Clones were read by immunoSEQ multiplex PCR, and TCRdb kept only the in-frame ones, dropping some. This table holds tens of thousands of clones, 70% to 85% found once. The sequencing used PBMCs, collected before nivolumab (anti-PD-1) treatment. These receptors originate from a person aged 35 to 85 with oral cavity squamous cell carcinoma.

The chain is built from TRBV7-2 and TRBJ1-2; 8 bases are a match to TRBD1. After removal of 3 bases from V and 6 bases from J, the junction contained 9 bases not matched to a gene. Germline values: CDR1 SGHTA, CDR2 FQGNSA. The CDR3 has 15 residues. Here the CDR3 reads CASSFLTGGKDGYTF. The CDR3 nucleotides are TGTGCCAGCAGCTTTCTTACAGGGGGAAAGGATGGCTACACCTTC.

CDR3 nucleotide sequence: TGTGCCAGCAGTTTAGGCCGACAGGGGCCGGGCACTGAAGCTTTCTTT. Protein product: CASSLGRQGPGTEAFF. The rearrangement uses TRBV27 and TRBJ1-1; the match to TRBD1 covers 8 bases. The CDR3 consists of 16 residues. The V gene's germline CDR1 is MNHEY and CDR2 SMNVEV (reference sequence). The J segment lost 4 bases and the V segment lost 2 bases, leaving 9 bases of the junction unmatched.

This rearrangement joins TRBV28 to TRBJ1-5, with D uncertain. Deletions cut 5 bases from V and 6 bases from J, with 8 bases between. The CDR3 is 12 residues long. Germline CDR1 MDHEN, CDR2 SYDVKM. The CDR3 here is CASSLGVQPQHF. DNA of the CDR3: TGTGCCAGCAGTCTCGGAGTTCAGCCCCAGCATTTT.

This chain uses TRBV6-5 with TRBJ1-5, with TRBD1 matching 7 bases. V shed 5 bases and J 1 base; nucleotides not matched to a gene: 2. The CDR3 length is 14 residues. CDR1 MNHEY and CDR2 SVGAGI come from the germline V gene. The CDR3 DNA reads TGTGCCAGCAGTCGGGACAGAAGCAATCAGCCCCAGCATTTT. It codes for CASSRDRSNQPQHF.

This clone was seen only a few times. The J gene is TRBJ2-2, the V gene TRBV9; D unclear. V lost 1 base, J lost 5 bases, and 6 bases lay in between. CDR1 and CDR2 from the germline V gene are SGDLS and YYNGEE. The CDR3 has 13 residues. CDR3 amino acids: CASSVTGTGELFF. The CDR3 nucleotides are TGTGCCAGCAGCGTAACTGGGACCGGGGAGCTGTTTTTT.

The rearrangement joins TRBV28 to TRBJ2-7, with 11 bases identical to TRBD2. CDR1 MDHEN and CDR2 SYDVKM come from the germline V gene. V shed 6 bases and J 2 bases; nucleotides not matched to a gene: 6. This CDR3 is 15 amino acids long. The DNA for the CDR3 is TGTGCCAGCAGCTTCAGACTAGCGGGAACCTACGAGCAGTACTTC. Residues: CASSFRLAGTYEQYF.

This chain links TRBV27 with TRBJ2-3; 10 positions match TRBD1. V gave up 2 bases and J gave up 4 bases; unmatched junction bases: 3. This CDR3 has 15 amino acids. The germline V gene has CDR1 MNHEY and CDR2 SMNVEV (reference sequence). The CDR3 sequence: CASSLLGQGADTQYF. The CDR3 DNA is TGTGCCAGCAGTTTACTAGGACAGGGGGCAGATACGCAGTATTTT.

The chain recombines TRBV7-8 with TRBJ2-3; 8 nucleotides line up with TRBD2. CDR3 length: 17 residues. Germline CDR1 and CDR2: SGHVS and FQNEAQ. J gave up 3 bases and V 1 base, and 9 bases lay outside the gene matches. In DNA, the CDR3 is TGTGCCAGCAGCTTAGGCCCCGGACTAGCTAGGACAGATACGCAGTATTTT. As protein: CASSLGPGLARTDTQYF.

Comments on this clone: One end of the junction varies from germline; a read error may be responsible. The chain is built from TRBV2 and TRBJ2-7, with unresolved D. Looked up from germline, CDR1 is SNHLY and CDR2 is FYNNEI. The CDR3 is made up of 13 amino acids. This CDR3 is CASTQSLSYERYF. The CDR3 region has the DNA TGTGCCAGCACCCAGTCGCTCTCCTACGAGCGGTACTTC.

The chain is built from TRBV5-1 and TRBJ1-6, with 9 bases identical to TRBD1. V trimming: 1 base; J trimming: 0 bases; junction bases outside the gene matches: 5. This CDR3 contains 18 residues. CDR1 is SGHRS and CDR2 is YFSETQ in the germline V gene. The CDR3: CASSLMDRGSSYNSPLHF. CDR3 DNA: TGCGCCAGCAGCTTGATGGACAGGGGTAGCTCCTATAATTCACCCCTCCACTTT.

The chain is built from TRBV29-1 and TRBJ1-5; perhaps TRBD1 as D (5 bases). This CDR3 has 15 residues. V shed 6 bases and J shed 2 bases, with 17 bases lying between them. The germline CDR1 and CDR2 sequences are SQVTM and ANQGSEA. The CDR3 DNA reads as TGCAGCGTCTCGCAAGGGGTTGGAGGCAATCAGCCCCAGCATTTT. It specifies CSVSQGVGGNQPQHF.

The CDR3 reads CASSTETGREQYF. In DNA, the CDR3 is TGTGCCAGCAGCACCGAGACAGGGAGAGAGCAGTACTTC. This chain joins TRBV7-6 and TRBJ2-7; the match to TRBD1 covers 7 bases. Germline assignment: CDR1 SGHVS and CDR2 FNYEAQ. J was trimmed by 7 bases and V by 5 bases; bases with no gene match: 8. The CDR3 extends over 13 amino acids.

The chain carries TRBV7-9 and TRBJ2-4; 7 bases line up with TRBD2. Germline CDR1 reads SEHNR; CDR2 reads FQNEAQ (reference sequence). V lost 5 bases and J lost 1; bases outside the gene matches: 17. The CDR3 extends over 19 amino acids. The CDR3 sequence: CASSLGGSLFPFAKNIQYF. DNA of the CDR3: TGTGCCAGCAGCCTGGGGGGGAGTCTCTTTCCTTTTGCCAAAAACATTCAGTACTTC.

This chain joins TRBV6-1 and TRBJ1-1; D remains ambiguous. Per germline, CDR1 MNHNS and CDR2 SASEGT. The CDR3 loop spans 15 amino acids. Trimming shortened V by 6 bases and J by 5 bases, and 19 bases separated the two germline ends. The CDR3 region has the DNA TGTGCCAGCAGGGACTACGGGGAGGGTGAAACTGAAGCTTTCTTT. Translation gives CASRDYGEGETEAFF.

The chain is built from TRBV2 and TRBJ1-5; TRBD1 aligns across 7 bases. The germline CDR1 and CDR2 sequences are SNHLY and FYNNEI. The length of the CDR3 is 14 residues. J gave up 3 bases and V 6 bases, and 5 bases lay outside the gene matches. The CDR3 nucleotides are TGTGCCAGCAGGTATACAGGGGCCAATCAGCCCCAGCATTTT. This encodes CASRYTGANQPQHF.

The gene calls are TRBV6-1 and TRBJ1-1; 8 bases match TRBD1. J lost 5 bases, V lost 7 bases, and 9 bases had no gene match. The germline V gene encodes CDR1 MNHNS and CDR2 SASEGT. There are 14 residues in the CDR3. The CDR3 protein is CASNGQGTRTEAFF. For the CDR3, the DNA is TGTGCCAGCAATGGACAGGGAACGAGAACTGAAGCTTTCTTT.

This sequence joins TRBV7-2 and TRBJ2-3, with no clear D. This CDR3 has 13 residues. Germline V gives CDR1 SGHTA, CDR2 FQGNSA. V lost 1 base to trimming and J lost 0 bases, with 2 bases between them. CDR3 sequence reads: CASSLVSTDTQYF. CDR3 DNA sequence: TGTGCCAGCAGCTTAGTCAGCACAGATACGCAGTATTTT.